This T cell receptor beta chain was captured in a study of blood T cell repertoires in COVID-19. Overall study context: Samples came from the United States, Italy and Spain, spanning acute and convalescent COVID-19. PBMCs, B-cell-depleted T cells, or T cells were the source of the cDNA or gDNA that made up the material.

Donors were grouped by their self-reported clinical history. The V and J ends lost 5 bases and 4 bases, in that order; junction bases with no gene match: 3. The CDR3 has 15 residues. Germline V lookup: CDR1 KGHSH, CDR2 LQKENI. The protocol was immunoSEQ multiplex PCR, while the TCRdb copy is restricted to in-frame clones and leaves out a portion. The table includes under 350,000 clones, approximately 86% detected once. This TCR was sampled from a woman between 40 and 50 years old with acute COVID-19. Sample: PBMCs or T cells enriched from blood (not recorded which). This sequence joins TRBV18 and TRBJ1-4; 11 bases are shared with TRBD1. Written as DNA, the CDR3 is TGTGCCAGCTCAACGGGGACAGGGGGTAATGAAAAACTGTTTTTT. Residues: CASSTGTGGNEKLFF.